This record concerns one T cell receptor beta chain sequence. Antigen unknown. Assay: immunoSEQ multiplex PCR; the TCRdb copy retains only in-frame clones and omits some. The data contain 1.4 million or so clones, 97% to 99% of them singletons. The entry originates in a study of shared clonotypes between healthy human individuals. Whole-study context: A couple of female and a few male donors aged 18 to 49 were enrolled. The study's findings and limits: For naive CD4 cells, around 5% of clonotypes were shared across a handful of donors.

Free of recent acute infections or vaccinations, the donors were healthy HIV-negative adults. Every contributor of samples was a Caucasian grown-up residing in Nashville, Tennessee. This TCR derives from a man under 40 in good health. Sequences were obtained from naive CD4+ T cells sorted from blood. Specified subset: CD45RA+ positively selected.

CDR3 amino acids: CATREQSDSTDTQYF. Here the CDR3 DNA reads TGCGCCACGCGAGAACAGTCCGATAGCACAGATACGCAGTATTTT. The chain uses TRBV5-1 and TRBJ2-3; D is unresolved. Trimming left V 9 bases short and J 0 bases short, with 17 bases between. This CDR3 has 15 residues. Germline loops: CDR1 SGHRS, CDR2 YFSETQ.